This T cell receptor beta chain was documented in a study of blood T cell repertoires in COVID-19. Study context: Donors in the United States, Italy and Spain gave samples during acute or convalescent COVID-19. T cells, B-cell-depleted T cells, or PBMCs supplied cDNA or gDNA.

Generated by immunoSEQ multiplex PCR, the TCRdb table keeps only in-frame clones and is missing some. The sample records 300,000 to 350,000 clones, 80% to 90% being singletons. This clone was counted a few times. The CDR3 has 14 residues. V was cut by 4 bases and J by 2 bases, with 8 bases left in between. From germline, CDR1 is SNHLY and CDR2 FYNNEI. V usage is TRBV2 and J usage is TRBJ2-2; D is unclear. This TCR was sampled from a man aged 30-40 years with active or convalescent COVID-19. Sequenced sample: peripheral blood. The CDR3 DNA reads TGTGCCAGCAGTGGAGGTTCAAACACCGGGGAGCTGTTTTTT. Residues: CASSGGSNTGELFF.